This paragraph reports one T cell receptor (beta chain). Its antigen is as yet unknown. The record originates from a study of monozygotic twins with inflammatory bowel disease. Study-wide results and caveats: T cell subtypes were not distinguishable in this analysis.

TCR libraries were prepared from 3,500 to 4,000 ng total RNA each. cDNA was produced in eight separate reactions per sample. TCRdb reworked the 5' RACE reads into one entry per CDR3 protein, no DNA. The sample includes approximately 150,000 distinct CDR3 sequences. CDR3 length: 15 residues. Germline V gene data show CDR1 as MNHNS and CDR2 as SASEGT. V usage is TRBV6-1 and J usage is TRBJ2-7; no DNA is available, so the TRBD1 call from TCRdb remains unchecked. This sequence originates from a human donor with ulcerative colitis or Crohn's disease, or a healthy co-twin of an affected twin (not recorded which). The sequenced material came from blood. CDR3 residues: CASSRGQVGSYEQYF.